This TCR beta chain derives from a study of blood T cell repertoires in COVID-19. Looked up from germline, CDR1 is SGHVS and CDR2 is FQNEAQ. There are 15 residues in the CDR3. The V gene lost 5 bases and the J gene lost 0 bases, with 14 bases spanning the gap. This clone was detected a few times. Clones were read by immunoSEQ multiplex PCR, and TCRdb kept only the in-frame ones, dropping some. The sample comprises 150,000 or so clones, roughly 87% of which are singletons, and approximately 9.9% rests with the top ten. The sequence was collected from a man over 45 who had recovered from COVID-19. Sequenced: PBMCs or T cells enriched from blood (not recorded which). The chain recombines TRBV7-8 with TRBJ2-7, with D possibly being TRBD2 (6 bases). CDR3 protein: CASSLPGLHSYEQYF. Written as DNA, the CDR3 is TGTGCCAGCAGCCTCCCGGGACTCCACTCCTACGAGCAGTACTTC.